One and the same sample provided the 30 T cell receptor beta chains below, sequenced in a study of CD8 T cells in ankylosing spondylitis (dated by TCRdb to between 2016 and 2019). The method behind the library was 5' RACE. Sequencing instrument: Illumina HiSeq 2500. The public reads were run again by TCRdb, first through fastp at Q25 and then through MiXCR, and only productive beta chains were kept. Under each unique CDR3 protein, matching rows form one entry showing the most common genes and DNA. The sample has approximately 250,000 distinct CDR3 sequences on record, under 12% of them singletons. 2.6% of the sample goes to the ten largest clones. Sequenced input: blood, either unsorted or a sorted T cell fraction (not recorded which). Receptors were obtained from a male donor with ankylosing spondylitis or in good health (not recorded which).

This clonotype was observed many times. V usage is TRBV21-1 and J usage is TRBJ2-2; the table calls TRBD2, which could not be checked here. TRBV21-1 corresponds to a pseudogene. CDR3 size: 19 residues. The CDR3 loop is CASSRKGLAPKETLGELFF. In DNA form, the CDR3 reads TGTGCCAGCAGCAGGAAAGGACTAGCGCCTAAGGAAACGCTCGGGGAGCTGTTTTTT.

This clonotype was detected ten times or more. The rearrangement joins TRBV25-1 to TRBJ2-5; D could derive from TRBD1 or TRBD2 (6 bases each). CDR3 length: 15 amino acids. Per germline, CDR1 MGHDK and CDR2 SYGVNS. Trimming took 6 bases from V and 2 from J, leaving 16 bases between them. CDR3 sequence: CASSASGALQETQYF. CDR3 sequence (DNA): TGTGCCAGCAGCGCCTCGGGGGCCCTACAAGAGACCCAGTACTTC.

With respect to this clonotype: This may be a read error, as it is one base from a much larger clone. The CDR3 loop reads CSARRTGRSGVNVLTF. In DNA, the CDR3 is TGCAGTGCTAGGCGGACAGGGAGGTCAGGGGTCAACGTCCTGACTTTC. This rearrangement joins TRBV20-1 to TRBJ2-6; 8 bases match TRBD1. The CDR3 runs 16 residues. Germline lookup yields CDR1 DFQATT and CDR2 SNEGSKA (reference sequence).

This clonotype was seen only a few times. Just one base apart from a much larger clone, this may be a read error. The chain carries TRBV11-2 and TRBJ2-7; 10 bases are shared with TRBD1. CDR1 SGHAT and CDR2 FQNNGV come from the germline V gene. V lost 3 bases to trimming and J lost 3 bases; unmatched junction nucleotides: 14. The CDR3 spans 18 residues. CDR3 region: CASSFGTGDSNAIYEQYF. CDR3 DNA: TGTGCCAGCAGCTTCGGGACAGGGGACTCAAACGCCATCTACGAGCAGTACTTC. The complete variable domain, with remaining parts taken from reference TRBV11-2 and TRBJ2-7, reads EAGVAQSPRYKIIEKRQSVAFWCNPISGHATLYWYQQILGQGPKLLIQFQNNGVVDDSQLPKDRFSAERLKGVDSTLKIQPAKLEDSAVYLCASSFGTGDSNAIYEQYFGPGTRLTVT.

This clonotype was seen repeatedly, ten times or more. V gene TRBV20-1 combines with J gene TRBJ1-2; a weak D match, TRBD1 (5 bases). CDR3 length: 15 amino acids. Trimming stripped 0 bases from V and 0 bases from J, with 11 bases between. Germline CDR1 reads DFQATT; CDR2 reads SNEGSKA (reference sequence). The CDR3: CSARDQGITNYGYTF. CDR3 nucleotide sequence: TGCAGTGCTAGAGATCAGGGCATAACTAACTATGGCTACACCTTC.

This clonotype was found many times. The CDR3 is CSARRTGEAFF. The CDR3 DNA is TGCAGTGCCCGAAGGACAGGTGAAGCTTTCTTT. V is TRBV20-1 and J is TRBJ1-1; TRBD1 matches 7 bases. CDR1 is DFQATT, CDR2 SNEGSKA, per germline (reference sequence). The trim removed 6 bases at V and 7 bases at J, leaving 5 bases unmatched. This CDR3 contains 11 residues.

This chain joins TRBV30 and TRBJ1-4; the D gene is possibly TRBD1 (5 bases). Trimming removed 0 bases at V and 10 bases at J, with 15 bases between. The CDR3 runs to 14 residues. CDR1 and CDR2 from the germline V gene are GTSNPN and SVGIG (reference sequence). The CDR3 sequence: CAWSVGGAAGKLFF. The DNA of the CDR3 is TGTGCCTGGAGTGTAGGCGGGGCCGCGGGAAAACTGTTTTTT.

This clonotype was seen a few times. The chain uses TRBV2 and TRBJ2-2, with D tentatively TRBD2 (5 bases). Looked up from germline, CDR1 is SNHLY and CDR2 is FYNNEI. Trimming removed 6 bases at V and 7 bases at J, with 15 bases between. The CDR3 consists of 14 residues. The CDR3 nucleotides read TGTGCCAGCAGATCCGGGCCGGCGGGCGGGGAGCTGTTTTTT. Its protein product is CASRSGPAGGELFF.

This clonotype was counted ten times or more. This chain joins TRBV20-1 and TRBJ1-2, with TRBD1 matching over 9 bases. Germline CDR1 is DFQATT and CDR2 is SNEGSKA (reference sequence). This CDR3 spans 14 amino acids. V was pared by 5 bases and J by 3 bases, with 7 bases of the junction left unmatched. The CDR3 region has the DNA TGCAGTGCTGGGGACAGGGCCGGGTACTATGGCTACACCTTC. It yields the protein CSAGDRAGYYGYTF.

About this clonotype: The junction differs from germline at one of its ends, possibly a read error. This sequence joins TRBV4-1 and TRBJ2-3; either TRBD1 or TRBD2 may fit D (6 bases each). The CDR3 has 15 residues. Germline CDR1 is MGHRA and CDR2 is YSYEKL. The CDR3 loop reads CAGSQGRGRGDTQYF. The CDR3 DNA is TGCGCCGGCAGCCAAGGCCGGGGGCGCGGAGATACGCAGTATTTT.

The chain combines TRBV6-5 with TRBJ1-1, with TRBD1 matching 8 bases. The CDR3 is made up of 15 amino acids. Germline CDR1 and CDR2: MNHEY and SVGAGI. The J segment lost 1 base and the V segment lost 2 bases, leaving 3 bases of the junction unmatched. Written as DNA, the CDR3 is TGTGCCAGCAGTTACACCGGACAGGGGAACACTGAAGCTTTCTTT. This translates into CASSYTGQGNTEAFF.

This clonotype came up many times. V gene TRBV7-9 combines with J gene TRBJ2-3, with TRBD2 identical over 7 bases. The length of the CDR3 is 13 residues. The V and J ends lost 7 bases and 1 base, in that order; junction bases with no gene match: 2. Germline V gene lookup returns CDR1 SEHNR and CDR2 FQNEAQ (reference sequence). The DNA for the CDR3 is TGTGCCAGCAAGCGGGATGGCACAGATACGCAGTATTTT. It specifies CASKRDGTDTQYF. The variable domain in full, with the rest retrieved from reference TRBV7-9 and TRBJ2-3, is DTGVSQNPRHKITKRGQNVTFRCDPISEHNRLYWYRQTLGQGPEFLTYFQNEAQLEKSRLLSDRFSAERPKGSFSTLEIQRTEQGDSAMYLCASKRDGTDTQYFGPGTRLTVL.

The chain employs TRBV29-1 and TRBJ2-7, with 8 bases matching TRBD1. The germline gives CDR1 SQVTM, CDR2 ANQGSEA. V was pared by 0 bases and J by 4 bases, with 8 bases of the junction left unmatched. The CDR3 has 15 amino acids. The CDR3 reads CSVEDEGTGIYEQYF. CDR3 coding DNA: TGCAGCGTTGAAGATGAAGGGACAGGTATATACGAGCAGTACTTC.

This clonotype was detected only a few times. The CDR3 sequence: CASSWGQTNTGELFF. CDR3 nucleotide sequence: TGTGCCAGCAGCTGGGGACAGACAAACACCGGGGAGCTGTTTTTT. The chain combines TRBV7-9 with TRBJ2-2; 7 bases are shared with TRBD1. V lost 4 bases and J lost 2; bases outside the gene matches: 4. The CDR3 has 15 amino acids. Germline CDR1 SEHNR, CDR2 FQNEAQ (reference sequence). Looking up the rest from reference TRBV7-9 and TRBJ2-2 gives the full variable domain: DTGVSQNPRHKITKRGQNVTFRCDPISEHNRLYWYRQTLGQGPEFLTYFQNEAQLEKSRLLSDRFSAERPKGSFSTLEIQRTEQGDSAMYLCASSWGQTNTGELFFGEGSRLTVL.

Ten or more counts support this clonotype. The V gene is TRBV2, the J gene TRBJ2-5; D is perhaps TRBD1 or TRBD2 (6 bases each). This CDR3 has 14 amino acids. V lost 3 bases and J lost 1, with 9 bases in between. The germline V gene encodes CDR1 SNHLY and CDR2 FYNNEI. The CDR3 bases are TGTGCCAGCAGTGATCGGGGGCTCCAAGAGACCCAGTACTTC. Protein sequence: CASSDRGLQETQYF.

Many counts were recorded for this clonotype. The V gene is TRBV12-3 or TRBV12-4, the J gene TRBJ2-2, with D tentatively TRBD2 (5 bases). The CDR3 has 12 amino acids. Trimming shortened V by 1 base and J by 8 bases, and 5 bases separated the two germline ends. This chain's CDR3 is CASSLGGGELFF. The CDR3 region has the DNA TGTGCCAGCAGTTTAGGAGGGGGGGAGCTGTTTTTT.

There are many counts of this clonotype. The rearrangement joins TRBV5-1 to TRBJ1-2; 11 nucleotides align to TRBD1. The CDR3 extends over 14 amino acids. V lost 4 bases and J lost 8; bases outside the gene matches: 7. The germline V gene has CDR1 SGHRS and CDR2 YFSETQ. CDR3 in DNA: TGCGCCAGCAGCCCGGGACAGGGGGGAGGCGGCTACACCTTC. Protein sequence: CASSPGQGGGGYTF.

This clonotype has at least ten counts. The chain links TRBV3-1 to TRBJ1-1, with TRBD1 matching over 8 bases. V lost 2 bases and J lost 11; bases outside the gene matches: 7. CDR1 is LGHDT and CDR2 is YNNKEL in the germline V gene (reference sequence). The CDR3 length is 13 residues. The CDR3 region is CASSQRTGSGAFF. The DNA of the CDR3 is TGTGCCAGCAGCCAAAGGACAGGGTCGGGGGCTTTCTTT. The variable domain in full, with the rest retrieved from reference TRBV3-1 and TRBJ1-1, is DTAVSQTPKYLVTQMGNDKSIKCEQNLGHDTMYWYKQDSKKFLKIMFSYNNKELIINETVPNRFSPKSPDKAHLNLHINSLELGDSAVYFCASSQRTGSGAFFGQGTRLTVV.

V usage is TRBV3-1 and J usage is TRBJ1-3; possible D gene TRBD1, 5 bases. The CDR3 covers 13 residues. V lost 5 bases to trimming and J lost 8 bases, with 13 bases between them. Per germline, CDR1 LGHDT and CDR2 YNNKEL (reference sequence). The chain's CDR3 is CASSAWGQDTIYF. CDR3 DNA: TGTGCCAGCAGCGCATGGGGCCAAGACACCATATATTTT. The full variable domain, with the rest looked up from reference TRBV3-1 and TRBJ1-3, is DTAVSQTPKYLVTQMGNDKSIKCEQNLGHDTMYWYKQDSKKFLKIMFSYNNKELIINETVPNRFSPKSPDKAHLNLHINSLELGDSAVYFCASSAWGQDTIYFGEGSWLTVV.

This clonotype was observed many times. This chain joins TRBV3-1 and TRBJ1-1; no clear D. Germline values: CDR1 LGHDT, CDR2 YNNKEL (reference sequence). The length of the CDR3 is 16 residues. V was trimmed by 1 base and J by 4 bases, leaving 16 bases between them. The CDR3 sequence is CASSQVLGGSRTEAFF. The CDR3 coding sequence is TGTGCCAGCAGCCAAGTACTAGGTGGATCCCGCACTGAAGCTTTCTTT.

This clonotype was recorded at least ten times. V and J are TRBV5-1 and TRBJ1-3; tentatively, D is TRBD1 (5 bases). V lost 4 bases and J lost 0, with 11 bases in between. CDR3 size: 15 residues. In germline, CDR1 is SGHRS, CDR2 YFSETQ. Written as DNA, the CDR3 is TGCGCCAGCAGCCCACAGGCGATCTCTGGAAACACCATATATTTT. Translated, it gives CASSPQAISGNTIYF.

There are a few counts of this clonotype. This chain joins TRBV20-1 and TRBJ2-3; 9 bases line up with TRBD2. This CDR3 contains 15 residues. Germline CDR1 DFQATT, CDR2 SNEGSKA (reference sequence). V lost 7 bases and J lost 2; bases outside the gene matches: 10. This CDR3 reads CSGEGGGGATDTQYF. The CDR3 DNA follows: TGCAGTGGTGAGGGCGGGGGGGGAGCCACAGATACGCAGTATTTT.

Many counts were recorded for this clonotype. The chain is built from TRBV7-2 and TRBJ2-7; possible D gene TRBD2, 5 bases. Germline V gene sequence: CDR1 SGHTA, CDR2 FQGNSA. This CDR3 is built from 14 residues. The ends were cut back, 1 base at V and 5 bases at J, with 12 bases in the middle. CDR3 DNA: TGTGCCAGCAGCTTAGGAGGGTTGAAGGACGAGCAGTACTTC. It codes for CASSLGGLKDEQYF.

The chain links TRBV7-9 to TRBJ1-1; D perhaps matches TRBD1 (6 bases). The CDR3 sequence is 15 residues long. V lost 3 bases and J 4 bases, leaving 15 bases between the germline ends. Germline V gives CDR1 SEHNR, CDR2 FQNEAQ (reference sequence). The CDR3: CASSLGGARGTEAFF. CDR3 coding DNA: TGTGCCAGCAGCTTGGGGGGGGCCCGGGGCACTGAAGCTTTCTTT.

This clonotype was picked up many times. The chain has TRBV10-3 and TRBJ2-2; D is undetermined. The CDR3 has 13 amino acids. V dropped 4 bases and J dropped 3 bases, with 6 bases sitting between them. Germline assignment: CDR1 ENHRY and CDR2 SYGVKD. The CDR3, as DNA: TGTGCCATCAGTGTGGAAGACACCGGGGAGCTGTTTTTT. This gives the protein CAISVEDTGELFF.

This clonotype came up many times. The CDR3 nucleotides read TGCGCCAGCAGCCCGCAAACCTCGAACACTGAAGCTTTCTTT. It translates to CASSPQTSNTEAFF. This rearrangement joins TRBV5-1 to TRBJ1-1; unclear D gene. The CDR3 length is 14 residues. From germline, CDR1 is SGHRS and CDR2 YFSETQ. Deletions cut 4 bases from V and 1 base from J, with 11 bases between.

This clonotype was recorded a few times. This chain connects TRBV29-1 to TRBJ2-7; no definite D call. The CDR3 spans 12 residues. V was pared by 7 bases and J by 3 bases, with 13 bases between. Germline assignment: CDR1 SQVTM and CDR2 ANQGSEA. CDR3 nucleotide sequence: TGCAGCGCTTCCCCGGGCAACTACGAGCAGTACTTC. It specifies CSASPGNYEQYF.

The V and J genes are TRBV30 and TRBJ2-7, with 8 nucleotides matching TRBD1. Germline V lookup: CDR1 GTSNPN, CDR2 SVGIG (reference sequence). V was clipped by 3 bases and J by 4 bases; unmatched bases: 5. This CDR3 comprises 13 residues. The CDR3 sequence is CAWRPTGAYEQYF. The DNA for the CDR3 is TGTGCCTGGAGGCCGACAGGGGCTTACGAGCAGTACTTC.

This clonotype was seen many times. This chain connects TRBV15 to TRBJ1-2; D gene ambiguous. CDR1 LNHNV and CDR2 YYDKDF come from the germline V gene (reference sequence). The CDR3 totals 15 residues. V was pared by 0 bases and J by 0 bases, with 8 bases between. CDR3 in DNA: TGTGCCACCAGCAGAGATGGATTTGCTAACTATGGCTACACCTTC. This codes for CATSRDGFANYGYTF.

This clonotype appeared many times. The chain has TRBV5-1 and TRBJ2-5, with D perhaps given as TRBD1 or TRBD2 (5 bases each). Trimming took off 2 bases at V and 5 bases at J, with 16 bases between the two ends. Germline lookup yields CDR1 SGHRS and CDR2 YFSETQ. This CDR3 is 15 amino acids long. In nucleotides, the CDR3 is TGCGCCAGCAGCTTAGGCAGGGACCCCCGGGAGACCCAGTACTTC. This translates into CASSLGRDPRETQYF.